Listed below are T cell receptor beta chains from one sample, sequenced in a study of graft-versus-host responses after intestinal transplantation. This table comes from immunoSEQ multiplex PCR, and its TCRdb copy is limited to in-frame clones, with some not included. Of around 100,000 clones in the sample, more than 75% are singletons; the top ten hold over 0.95%. These receptors lack a known antigen. The source was unstimulated CD4+ T cells sorted from spleen or lymph node cells, collected before transplant. The receptors shown here come from a human donor who was the organ donor for an intestinal transplant. Both conserved end residues are part of each CDR3. The D gene is left open where the match is weak.

d_gene | j_gene | v_gene | len | CDR3nt | CDR3aa
TRBD2 | TRBJ2-3 | TRBV7-2 | 16 | TGTGCCAGCAGCTCGGACTCTAAGGTGGCGGGAGGTACGCAGTATTTT | CASSSDSKVAGGTQYF
TRBD1 | TRBJ1-2 | TRBV30 | 12 | TGTGCCTGGAGCTCGGACAGGGCGGGCTACACCTTC | CAWSSDRAGYTF
. | TRBJ1-6 | TRBV23-1 | 14 | TGCGCCAGCCGAGGGGGACTGCATAATTCACCCCTCCACTTT | CASRGGLHNSPLHF
. | TRBJ1-1 | TRBV7-2 | 15 | TGTGCCAGCAGCTTAGATCCCCATCCTTGGACTGAAGCTTTCTTT | CASSLDPHPWTEAFF
. | TRBJ2-7 | TRBV28 | 13 | TGTGCCAGCAGTTTGTCTTCCTACTACGAGCAGTACTTC | CASSLSSYYEQYF
. | TRBJ1-4 | TRBV30 | 15 | TGTGCCTGGAGCGGTAACCGGTGGACTAATGAAAAACTGTTTTTT | CAWSGNRWTNEKLFF
. | TRBJ2-5 | TRBV5-1 | 16 | TGCGCCAGCAGCACCGGACTCGGGGCCATACAAGAGACCCAGTACTTC | CASSTGLGAIQETQYF
. | TRBJ2-5 | TRBV28 | 13 | TGTGCCAGCAGTTTACAGGGGTTAGAGACCCAGTACTTC | CASSLQGLETQYF
. | TRBJ2-1 | TRBV15 | 15 | TGTGCTACAAACCTAGGGGGTCACCCTAACAATGAGCAGTTCTTC | CATNLGGHPNNEQFF
. | TRBJ2-7 | TRBV6-4 | 13 | TGTGCCAGCAGTGCGGGGGGCTCTTCCGAGCAGTACTTC | CASSAGGSSEQYF
TRBD1 | TRBJ2-2 | TRBV29-1 | 16 | TGCAGCGTTGAAGATCTGCGACAGGGGGCTCCCGGGGAGCTGTTTTTT | CSVEDLRQGAPGELFF
TRBD2 | TRBJ2-3 | TRBV7-2 | 19 | TGTGCCAGCAGCTTCGCGGGCCGGGCGGGGGGCCCCAGCACAGATACGCAGTATTTT | CASSFAGRAGGPSTDTQYF